This T cell receptor beta chain is drawn from a study of shared clonotypes between healthy human individuals. Study-level points and caveats: With few donors, the genetic and exposure-history diversity represented was limited. Rarefaction gave evidence that sorted-subset sequencing remained incomplete despite large depth.

This table comes from immunoSEQ multiplex PCR, and its TCRdb copy is limited to in-frame clones, with some not included. This table holds about a million clones, roughly 80% found once. This clone came up a few times. The antigen remains undetermined. Germline V gene lookup returns CDR1 SGHTA and CDR2 FQGNSA. CDR3 length: 14 residues. V was shortened by 5 bases and J by 4 bases, with 12 bases between the two germline ends. This chain joins TRBV7-2 and TRBJ2-1, with D unclear. The receptor's source is a man between 18 and 35 years old in good health. The sequenced sample consisted of memory CD4+ T cells sorted from blood. The subset here: CD45RA-negative fraction. DNA for the CDR3: TGTGCCAGCAGCCCTAGAGCGTGGTACAATGAGCAGTTCTTC. It specifies CASSPRAWYNEQFF.